These T cell receptor beta chains were read from a single sample in a study of blood T cell repertoires in COVID-19. Profiled with immunoSEQ multiplex PCR; TCRdb holds only in-frame clones, not every one. The sample holds 45,000 to 60,000 clones, roughly nine tenths seen once. Sequenced material: peripheral blood. The receptors were gathered from a man between 60 and 70 years old with acute or convalescent COVID-19. Each CDR3 is given with its conserved first and last residue. D genes are given only for firm matches. Size tells how often a clone was seen (once, few, many) or the class of an expanded clone, and some rows leave it out.

. . TRBJ1-5 TRBV3-1/TRBV3-2 15 CASSQGQDSNQPQHF TGTGCCAGCAGCCAGGGGCAGGATAGCAATCAGCCCCAGCATTTT
. . TRBJ1-2 TRBV5-1 13 CASSLEPFYGYTF TGCGCCAGCAGCTTGGAGCCCTTTTATGGCTACACCTTC
. . TRBJ1-1 TRBV3-1/TRBV3-2 14 CASSRRESNTEAFF TGTGCCAGCAGCCGTAGGGAGAGTAACACTGAAGCTTTCTTT
. TRBD1 TRBJ1-1 TRBV3-1/TRBV3-2 13 CASSQRQGAEAFF TGTGCCAGCAGCCAGAGACAGGGAGCTGAAGCTTTCTTT
. . TRBJ1-1 TRBV27 14 CASIRRASDTEAFF TGTGCCAGCATCAGGAGGGCTTCGGACACTGAAGCTTTCTTT
. . TRBJ2-2 TRBV14 16 CASSRSTGLNTGELFF TGTGCCAGCAGCCGCTCGACAGGTCTCAACACCGGGGAGCTGTTTTTT
once . TRBJ1-5 TRBV18 16 CASSPWASDSNQPQHF TGTGCCAGCTCACCATGGGCCTCTGATAGCAATCAGCCCCAGCATTTT
. . TRBJ1-2 TRBV6-5 16 CASSYTRGQGPLGYTF TGTGCCAGCAGTTACACCCGCGGACAAGGGCCTCTCGGCTACACCTTC
once . TRBJ2-7 TRBV5-1 15 CASSSTAPGDYEQYF TGCGCCAGCAGCTCGACAGCCCCAGGGGACTACGAGCAGTACTTC
. . TRBJ1-2 TRBV24-1 15 CATSDLRSANYGYTF TGTGCCACCAGTGATTTGCGATCGGCTAACTATGGCTACACCTTC
. . TRBJ1-1 TRBV10-3 13 CAIRLPGQNWAFF TGTGCCATCAGATTACCGGGACAAAATTGGGCTTTCTTT
. . TRBJ1-1 TRBV5-1 15 CASSPQGWVNTEAFF TGCGCCAGCAGCCCCCAGGGGTGGGTTAACACTGAAGCTTTCTTT
. TRBD1 TRBJ2-3 TRBV7-2 14 CASSGTGGTDTQYF TGTGCCAGCAGCGGTACAGGGGGCACAGATACGCAGTATTTT
few . TRBJ1-4 TRBV6-5 14 CASSREYTNEKLFF TGTGCCAGCAGTCGGGAATATACTAATGAAAAACTGTTTTTT
. . TRBJ2-6 TRBV5-1 15 CASSLGLSGANVLTF TGCGCCAGCAGTTTGGGACTCTCTGGGGCCAACGTCCTGACTTTC
few TRBD2 TRBJ2-3 TRBV19 18 CASSLSIAGGSITDTQYF TGTGCCAGTAGTCTTTCCATAGCGGGGGGCTCGATCACAGATACGCAGTATTTT
. TRBD2 TRBJ2-5 TRBV5-1 16 CASSPSSGGAWETQYF TGCGCCAGCAGCCCTTCTAGCGGGGGGGCCTGGGAGACCCAGTACTTC
. . TRBJ1-2 TRBV19 12 CASKLTGYGYTF TGTGCCAGTAAATTGACTGGCTATGGCTACACCTTC
. . TRBJ2-3 TRBV19 15 CASSYQLRGTDTQYF TGTGCCAGTAGTTATCAGCTGAGGGGCACAGATACGCAGTATTTT
. TRBD1 TRBJ1-6 TRBV27 15 CASALTGNRNSPLHF TGTGCCAGCGCCTTGACAGGGAATCGGAATTCACCCCTCCACTTT
few TRBD1 TRBJ1-4 TRBV18 18 CASSPGIGAQGADEKLFF TGTGCCAGCTCACCCGGCATCGGGGCACAGGGGGCGGATGAAAAACTGTTTTTT
. . TRBJ1-1 TRBV15 17 CATSRGRTVIGGTEAFF TGTGCCACCAGCAGAGGCCGTACGGTGATTGGAGGCACTGAAGCTTTCTTT
once TRBD1 TRBJ1-4 TRBV2 15 CASSEQGQGREKLFF TGTGCCAGCAGTGAACAAGGACAGGGGAGGGAAAAACTGTTTTTT
. TRBD2 TRBJ2-5 TRBV6-6 16 CASSYSGSGGQETQYF TGTGCCAGCAGTTACTCAGGTAGCGGGGGCCAAGAGACCCAGTACTTC
. . TRBJ1-5 TRBV19 13 CASSGLQNQPQHF TGTGCCAGTAGTGGGCTTCAGAATCAGCCCCAGCATTTT
. TRBD1 TRBJ2-7 TRBV14 14 CASSRDRETDEQYF TGTGCCAGCAGCCGGGACAGGGAAACTGACGAGCAGTACTTC
. . TRBJ2-2 TRBV5-1 16 CASSLEGPGGTGELFF TGCGCCAGCAGCTTAGAGGGCCCCGGGGGCACCGGGGAGCTGTTTTTT
. . TRBJ1-5 TRBV7-2 15 CASSLGAVGSQPQHF TGTGCCAGCAGCTTAGGAGCCGTTGGGAGTCAGCCCCAGCATTTT
few TRBD1 TRBJ1-1 TRBV29-1 14 CSVEDRQGSTEAFF TGCAGCGTTGAAGACCGACAGGGTTCCACTGAAGCTTTCTTT
. . TRBJ2-3 TRBV7-7 15 CASSFGVADTDTQYF TGTGCTAGCAGCTTTGGGGTAGCGGACACAGATACGCAGTATTTT
. TRBD1 TRBJ2-1 TRBV27 17 CASSLSPRGTGANEQFF TGTGCCAGCAGTTTATCTCCCCGCGGGACAGGGGCCAATGAGCAGTTCTTC
. . TRBJ1-2 TRBV2 12 CANRGQTGGYTF TGTGCCAATAGAGGACAGACGGGCGGCTACACCTTC
. . TRBJ2-3 TRBV10-1 16 CASSESSGPHTDTQYF TGCGCCAGCAGTGAGTCCTCAGGTCCCCACACAGATACGCAGTATTTT
. TRBD2 TRBJ2-3 TRBV7-3 15 CASSLRGGRTDTQYF TGTGCCAGCAGCTTACGCGGGGGGAGGACAGATACGCAGTATTTT
. TRBD1 TRBJ1-2 TRBV6-5 14 CASSVERQGAGYTF TGTGCCAGCAGCGTTGAAAGACAGGGAGCGGGCTACACCTTC
. . TRBJ1-4 TRBV7-9 14 CASSRTEINEKLFF TGTGCCAGCAGCCGAACAGAGATTAATGAAAAACTGTTTTTT
. . TRBJ1-2 TRBV29-1 14 CSVESRQGNGGYTF TGCAGCGTTGAATCAAGGCAGGGAAACGGTGGCTACACCTTC
. TRBD1 TRBJ1-1 TRBV11-1 14 CASRLGQFNTEAFF TGTGCCAGCAGGCTGGGACAGTTCAACACTGAAGCTTTCTTT
. . TRBJ1-5 TRBV30 15 CAWSDIPPSNQPQHF TGTGCCTGGAGCGACATACCCCCTAGCAATCAGCCCCAGCATTTT
. . TRBJ1-6 TRBV3-1/TRBV3-2 12 CASSQERTLLHF TGTGCCAGCAGCCAAGAACGGACACTCCTCCACTTT
. TRBD1 TRBJ1-1 TRBV19 11 CASWTGARAFF TGTGCCAGCTGGACAGGGGCGAGAGCTTTCTTT
. TRBD2 TRBJ2-1 TRBV27 15 CASRLFMGGYNEQFF TGTGCCAGCAGGTTATTCATGGGGGGGTACAATGAGCAGTTCTTC
. . TRBJ1-1 TRBV6-5 13 CASSLEKNTEAFF TGTGCCAGCAGTCTCGAGAAGAACACTGAAGCTTTCTTT
. TRBD2 TRBJ2-1 TRBV5-1 19 CASSLAGTSGGPSYNEQFF TGCGCCAGCAGCTTGGCCGGGACTAGCGGGGGGCCGTCTTACAATGAGCAGTTCTTC
. . TRBJ1-2 TRBV6-5 15 CASSYGQGLNYGYTF TGTGCCAGCAGTTACGGGCAGGGTTTAAACTATGGCTACACCTTC
. TRBD2 TRBJ2-2 TRBV30 19 CAWSLHGLAEFANTGELFF TGTGCCTGGAGTCTCCATGGACTAGCGGAGTTCGCGAACACCGGGGAGCTGTTTTTT
few TRBD1 TRBJ2-2 TRBV9 17 CASSVATGWPNTGELFF TGTGCCAGCAGCGTAGCGACAGGGTGGCCGAACACCGGGGAGCTGTTTTTT
. . TRBJ2-7 TRBV7-2 14 CASSPDWGRAEQYF TGTGCCAGCAGCCCCGACTGGGGCAGGGCCGAGCAGTACTTC
. TRBD1 TRBJ1-2 TRBV5-1 14 CASSLGGQGYGYTF TGCGCCAGCAGCTTGGGGGGACAGGGCTATGGCTACACCTTC
. . TRBJ2-7 TRBV13 15 CASSLGSGPNYEQYF TGTGCCAGCAGCTTAGGGTCTGGGCCGAACTACGAGCAGTACTTC
. . TRBJ1-4 TRBV30 14 CACSLGAGREKLFF TGTGCCTGTAGCTTAGGAGCGGGGCGTGAAAAACTGTTTTTT
. TRBD2 TRBJ2-3 TRBV18 16 CASSPQVAGATDTQYF TGTGCCAGCTCACCGCAAGTAGCGGGAGCCACAGATACGCAGTATTTT
. TRBD1 TRBJ1-2 TRBV6-5 15 CASSWDRAVLYGYTF TGTGCCAGCAGTTGGGACAGGGCCGTCCTCTATGGCTACACCTTC
. . TRBJ2-4 TRBV5-1 13 CASSLDSQNIQYF TGCGCCAGCAGCTTGGACTCCCAAAACATTCAGTACTTC
. TRBD1 TRBJ1-1 TRBV29-1 13 CSVEPFRTGEAFF TGCAGCGTTGAACCTTTTAGGACAGGGGAAGCTTTCTTT